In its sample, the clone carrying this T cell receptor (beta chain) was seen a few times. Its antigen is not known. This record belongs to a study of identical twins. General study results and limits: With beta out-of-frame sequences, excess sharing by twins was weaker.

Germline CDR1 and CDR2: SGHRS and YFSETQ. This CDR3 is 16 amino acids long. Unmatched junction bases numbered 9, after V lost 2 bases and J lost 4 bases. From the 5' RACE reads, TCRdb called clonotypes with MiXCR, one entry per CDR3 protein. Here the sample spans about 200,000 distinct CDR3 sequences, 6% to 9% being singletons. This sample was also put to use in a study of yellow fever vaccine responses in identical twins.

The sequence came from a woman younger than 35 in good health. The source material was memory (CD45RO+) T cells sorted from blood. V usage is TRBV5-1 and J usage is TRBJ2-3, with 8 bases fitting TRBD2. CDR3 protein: CASSFPGLGTPDTQYF. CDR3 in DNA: TGCGCCAGCAGCTTCCCGGGACTAGGAACCCCAGATACGCAGTATTTT.